Below, 14 T cell receptor beta chains from the same sample are listed, as sequenced in a study of molecular identifiers for immune sequencing clone quantification. TCRdb itself ran the PCR reads through MiXCR, one entry per CDR3 protein. The table shows approximately 320,000 distinct CDR3 sequences, with 24% occurring only once. The sample taken for sequencing was naive CD8+ T cells from blood, with Jurkat cell RNA spiked in. Sample subset: FACS-sorted CD8+CD4-CCR7+CD45RA+ naive T cells. These receptors were taken from a human donor in good health. Some libraries in this study had Jurkat cell RNA spiked in.

This clonotype has a count of ten or more. V gene TRBV20-1 combines with J gene TRBJ2-2, with D tentatively TRBD1 (6 bases). V was cut by 6 bases and J by 7 bases, with 15 bases left in between. There are 13 residues in the CDR3. From germline, CDR1 is DFQATT and CDR2 SNEGSKA (reference sequence). CDR3: CSAEQGFGGELFF. CDR3 coding DNA: TGCAGTGCAGAACAGGGCTTCGGCGGGGAGCTGTTTTTT.

As regards this clonotype: A much larger clone differs from this one at a single base, so this may be a read error. This chain links TRBV19 with TRBJ2-7, with TRBD1 matching 7 bases. Germline V gene sequence: CDR1 LNHDA, CDR2 SQIVND (reference sequence). The J segment lost 6 bases and the V segment lost 3 bases, leaving 8 bases of the junction unmatched. This CDR3 comprises 14 residues. CDR3 region: CASSIGGQNCEQYF. The DNA for the CDR3 is TGTGCCAGTAGTATTGGGGGACAGAACTGCGAGCAGTACTTC.

The chain carries TRBV5-1 and TRBJ2-4; D is unclear. Germline CDR1 SGHRS, CDR2 YFSETQ. Trimming pared 3 bases from V and 1 base from J, leaving 2 bases between. This CDR3 is built from 12 residues. Written as DNA, the CDR3 is TGCGCCAGCAGCTCGGCCAAAAACATTCAGTACTTC. Encoded protein: CASSSAKNIQYF. Complete variable domain (other parts from reference TRBV5-1 and TRBJ2-4): KAGVTQTPRYLIKTRGQQVTLSCSPISGHRSVSWYQQTPGQGLQFLFEYFSETQRNKGNFPGRFSGRQFSNSRSEMNVSTLELGDSALYLCASSSAKNIQYFGAGTRLSVL.

This clonotype was seen many times. The chain employs TRBV9 and TRBJ2-7, with D maybe TRBD2 (6 bases). Germline values: CDR1 SGDLS, CDR2 YYNGEE. V was cut by 0 bases and J by 2 bases, with 12 bases left in between. The CDR3 is made up of 15 amino acids. CDR3: CASSVDGGAPYEQYF. As DNA, the CDR3 is TGTGCCAGCAGCGTAGATGGAGGGGCCCCCTACGAGCAGTACTTC. Full variable domain (rest looked up from reference TRBV9 and TRBJ2-7): DSGVTQTPKHLITATGQRVTLRCSPRSGDLSVYWYQQSLDQGLQFLIQYYNGEERAKGNILERFSAQQFPDLHSELNLSSLELGDSALYFCASSVDGGAPYEQYFGPGTRLTVT.

V gene TRBV7-9 combines with J gene TRBJ2-7, with D possibly TRBD2 on 5 matching bases. The CDR3 is 13 amino acids. Germline CDR1 reads SEHNR; CDR2 reads FQNEAQ (reference sequence). V dropped 5 bases and J dropped 3 bases, with 11 bases sitting between them. The CDR3 coding sequence is TGTGCCAGCAGCCCGGGGAGCCTCTACGAGCAGTACTTC. Translating gives CASSPGSLYEQYF.

This clonotype was observed a handful of times. J is TRBJ2-1 and V is TRBV11-2; D not certain. The ends were cut back, 4 bases at V and 6 bases at J, with 7 bases in the middle. The CDR3 contains 12 residues. Germline loops: CDR1 SGHAT, CDR2 FQNNGV. The CDR3 is CASSYSPNEQFF. CDR3 nucleotides: TGTGCCAGCAGCTATTCCCCCAATGAGCAGTTCTTC.

The rearrangement joins TRBV27 to TRBJ2-7, with a possible D match to TRBD2 (7 bases). Germline V CDR1 and CDR2: MNHEY, SMNVEV (reference sequence). The CDR3 covers 14 residues. V shed 6 bases and J shed 5 bases, with 17 bases lying between them. The CDR3 reads CASSSGSGGHEQYF. CDR3 DNA sequence: TGTGCCAGCAGCTCTGGTTCGGGGGGCCACGAGCAGTACTTC.

This clonotype occurred a few times. This rearrangement joins TRBV21-1 to TRBJ1-1; the table's D call of TRBD1 was not tested on the DNA. TRBV21-1 is designated a pseudogene. CDR3 length: 20 amino acids. The CDR3: CASSKVPSREPGGLNTEAFF. The CDR3 DNA sequence: TGTGCCAGCAGCAAAGTTCCTTCAAGGGAACCAGGGGGCCTCAACACTGAAGCTTTCTTT.

This clonotype was recorded many times. V usage is TRBV27 and J usage is TRBJ2-1; D remains ambiguous. The CDR3 is 12 residues long. Germline V gene sequence: CDR1 MNHEY, CDR2 SMNVEV (reference sequence). The V gene lost 6 bases and the J gene lost 4 bases, with 7 bases spanning the gap. The CDR3 DNA is TGTGCCAGCAGCCCAAGTTACAATGAGCAGTTCTTC. Translated, it gives CASSPSYNEQFF.

About this clonotype: This may arise from a read error, as a much more abundant clone is one base away. The gene calls are TRBV6-2 or TRBV6-3 and TRBJ1-1; no firm D call. Trimming shortened V by 6 bases and J by 8 bases, and 25 bases separated the two germline ends. Germline V gene sequence: CDR1 MNHEY, CDR2 SVGEGT. The CDR3 spans 16 residues. The CDR3 spells CASSCTQLTLLGEAFF. DNA of the CDR3: TGTGCCAGCAGCTGCACCCAACTGACACTACTAGGCGAAGCTTTCTTT.

On this clonotype itself: This may arise from a read error, as a much more abundant clone is one base away. The J gene is TRBJ2-5, the V gene TRBV27; 14 nucleotides line up with TRBD2. Germline V gene lookup returns CDR1 MNHEY and CDR2 SMNVEV (reference sequence). This CDR3 is built from 19 residues. V dropped 6 bases and J dropped 2; count of bases not matched to a gene: 14. CDR3 DNA sequence: TGTGCCAGCAGCACGGGACTAGCGGGAGTCGGTCTTGCTCAAGAGACCCAGTACTTC. Its protein is CASSTGLAGVGLAQETQYF.

A note on this clonotype: The junction and the germline gene differ at one end; a read error may be behind it. The chain has TRBV12-3 or TRBV12-4 and TRBJ1-1; 8 nucleotides line up with TRBD1. The CDR3 has 14 amino acids. CDR3 sequence reads: CASSTDRVITEAFF. The CDR3 nucleotides are TGTGCGAGCAGTACGGACAGGGTGATCACTGAAGCTTTCTTT.

V is TRBV9 and J is TRBJ2-5, with 8 bases lining up with TRBD2. The CDR3 runs to 16 residues. In germline, CDR1 is SGDLS, CDR2 YYNGEE. With 0 bases clipped from V and 9 bases from J, the junction kept 13 bases outside the gene matches. For the CDR3, the DNA is TGTGCCAGCAGCGTAGATGGCGGGGGGCTAGGTGAGCCCCAGTACTTC. Its translation is CASSVDGGGLGEPQYF.

This clonotype was seen ten or more times. This rearrangement joins TRBV28 to TRBJ2-5; TRBD2 aligns across 10 bases. This CDR3 contains 16 residues. Losses at the gene ends were 6 bases for V and 1 base for J; bases not matched to a gene: 8. The V gene's germline CDR1 is MDHEN and CDR2 SYDVKM. The CDR3: CASSTPTSGFQETQYF. In DNA form, the CDR3 reads TGTGCCAGCAGCACACCGACTAGCGGGTTCCAAGAGACCCAGTACTTC.